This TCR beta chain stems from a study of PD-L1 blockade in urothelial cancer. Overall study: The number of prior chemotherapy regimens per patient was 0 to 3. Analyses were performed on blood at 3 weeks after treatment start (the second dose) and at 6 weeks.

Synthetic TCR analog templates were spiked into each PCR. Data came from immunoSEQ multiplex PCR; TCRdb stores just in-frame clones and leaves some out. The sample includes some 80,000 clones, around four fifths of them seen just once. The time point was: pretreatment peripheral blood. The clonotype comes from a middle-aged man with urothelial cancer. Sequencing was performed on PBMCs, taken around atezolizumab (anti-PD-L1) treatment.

Here the CDR3 reads CASSLGLNQPQHF. CDR3 DNA sequence: TGTGCCAGCAGTCTGGGACTGAATCAGCCCCAGCATTTT. The rearrangement links TRBV27 to TRBJ1-5; tentative D call: TRBD1 (5 bases). The V end was cut by 5 bases, the J end by 4 bases, with 9 bases between. Germline assignment: CDR1 MNHEY and CDR2 SMNVEV (reference sequence). The CDR3 totals 13 residues.